Listed below are T cell receptor beta chains from one sample, sequenced in a study. MiXCR, run by TCRdb on the RT-PCR reads, gives a single entry per CDR3 protein. Here the sample spans hundreds of thousands of distinct CDR3 sequences, approximately 15% being singletons. The sequenced material came from memory CD4+ T cells from blood. The receptors originated from a female donor in good health, serving as a healthy control. Both conserved end residues are part of each CDR3. A D gene is named only where the DNA matches it firmly. The size field is filled for only some rows; it gives once, few, many or a size class.

>TRBV4-2|TRBJ2-7|many|-
TGTGCCAGCAGCCAAGGGCAGCGTGGCTACGAGCAGTACTTC
CASSQGQRGYEQYF
>TRBV9|TRBJ1-3|-|-
TGTGCCAGCAGCACATACGGGGCGCCCCCCAACACCATATATTTT
CASSTYGAPPNTIYF
>TRBV7-2|TRBJ2-4|few|TRBD2
TGTGCCAGCAGCACTAGCGGGCTAGCGGGGCGAGGGGCCAAAAACATTCAGTACTTC
CASSTSGLAGRGAKNIQYF
>TRBV20-1|TRBJ2-1|many|TRBD2
TGCAGTGCGGATGTAGCGGGAGTGGGGTACAATGAGCAGTTCTTC
CSADVAGVGYNEQFF
>TRBV15|TRBJ2-1|many|TRBD2
TGTGCCACCAGCAGAAATCGGGAGGGAGTCAATGAGCAGTTCTTC
CATSRNREGVNEQFF
>TRBV5-6|TRBJ2-2|-|-
TGTGCCAGCAGCACGAGGACCGTACTCCCAGTAAACACCGGGGAGCTGTTTTTT
CASSTRTVLPVNTGELFF
>TRBV4-3|TRBJ2-2|many|TRBD1
TGCGCCAGCAGCCAAGCGACAGGGCCGAGGACCGGGGAGCTGTTTTTT
CASSQATGPRTGELFF
>TRBV7-9|TRBJ2-4|few|-
TGTGCCAGCAGCTTATCCCATGGCACAAACATTCAGTACTTC
CASSLSHGTNIQYF
>TRBV7-9|TRBJ2-7|few|-
TGTGCCAGCAGCTTAGTTTGGACCAGTAGTTACGAGCAGTACTTC
CASSLVWTSSYEQYF
>TRBV13|TRBJ1-5|once|TRBD1
TGTGCCAGCAGCTTAGGCGGGACAGGGGTTCAGCCCCAGCATTTT
CASSLGGTGVQPQHF
>TRBV7-2|TRBJ2-1|many|-
TGTGCCAGCAGCTTTGGGGGGGCGAGATACAATGAGCAGTTCTTC
CASSFGGARYNEQFF
>TRBV7-9|TRBJ1-4|-|-
TGTGCCAGCAGTCTACGGGGAGGGAGCGAAAAACTGTTTTTT
CASSLRGGSEKLFF
>TRBV30|TRBJ1-2|-|-
TGTGCCTGGGAGACCGGGGCGCGGGGCTACACCTTC
CAWETGARGYTF
>TRBV5-1|TRBJ2-1|many|TRBD2
TGCGCCAGCAGCTTGGAAGGGGGGACTAGCGGACGGAATGAGCAGTTCTTC
CASSLEGGTSGRNEQFF
>TRBV6-2/TRBV6-3|TRBJ2-2|many|TRBD2
TGTGCCAGCAGTTACCGTATACCCCTGACTAGCGCCACCGGGGAGCTGTTTTTT
CASSYRIPLTSATGELFF
>TRBV7-3|TRBJ2-1|-|-
TGTGCCAGCAGTTTAACCCCGACAGTGACGAGCTCCTACAATGAGCAGTTCTTC
CASSLTPTVTSSYNEQFF
>TRBV29-1|TRBJ2-1|many|-
TGCAGCGCCCGCGCAGGGGCGAGCTCCTACAATGAGCAGTTCTTC
CSARAGASSYNEQFF
>TRBV20-1|TRBJ2-7|-|TRBD2
TGCAGTGCTAGAGATCTAGCGGGAGGTCCCGTCTTC
CSARDLAGGPVF
>TRBV20-1|TRBJ1-6|few|TRBD1
TGCAGTGCTAGTCCCGGGACAGGGGAGTCCTCGCCCCTCCACTTT
CSASPGTGESSPLHF